This T cell receptor beta chain is from a study of blood T cell repertoires in COVID-19. Across the study: Samples taken during acute and convalescent COVID-19 were collected in the United States, Italy and Spain. Sample material is recorded as cDNA or gDNA derived from T cells, B-cell-depleted T cells, or PBMCs.

Source study methods: Reference gene primer amplification gave estimated nucleated cell counts. The protocol was immunoSEQ multiplex PCR, while the TCRdb copy is restricted to in-frame clones and leaves out a portion. That table furnishes V, J and clone size, whereas the DNA furnished D and trimming. The sample yields 130,000 or so clones, 80% to 90% seen once. The CDR3 spans 16 residues. Germline-derived CDR1 and CDR2 are LGHDT and YNNKEL (reference sequence). Trimming cost V 0 bases and J 7 bases, with 16 bases left between them. The TCR sequence derives from a man aged 70-80 years with active or convalescent COVID-19. V gene TRBV3-1 (or the pseudogene TRBV3-2) combines with J gene TRBJ2-1; a possible D gene is TRBD1 (5 bases). Input material: peripheral blood. The CDR3 protein is CASSQDRAFPGNEQFF. The DNA for the CDR3 is TGTGCCAGCAGCCAAGACAGGGCTTTCCCGGGTAATGAGCAGTTCTTC.